This T cell receptor (beta chain) was captured by sequencing in a study of cytomegalovirus exposure and HLA in healthy donors. Whole-study results and caveats: A later analysis reportedly identified an Asian-associated ancestry cluster as carrying fewer N-insertions than the roughly 670-donor mean.

60 Vbeta and 13 Jbeta primers were used in PCR. The assay was immunoSEQ multiplex PCR, and TCRdb's table has in-frame clones only and misses some. Altogether 150,000 to 200,000 clones are present, over 75% being singletons, with the ten largest covering approximately 8.5%. Donors likely had unrecorded immune exposures despite being nominally healthy when sampled. On this clone itself: Its antigen is unidentified. This sample includes further DNA sequences coding for the same CDR3.

In germline, CDR1 is SGHTA, CDR2 FQGTGA. The CDR3 has 14 residues. With 6 bases clipped from V and 5 bases from J, the junction kept 5 bases outside the gene matches. The gene calls are TRBV7-3 and TRBJ2-2, with 8 nucleotides matching TRBD1. Material: PBMCs. This receptor was obtained from a man younger than 30 in good health and CMV-seropositive. The CDR3: CASSSRQGTGELFF. In DNA form, the CDR3 reads TGTGCCAGCAGTTCCAGACAGGGGACCGGGGAGCTGTTTTTT.